A selection of T cell receptor beta chains follows, all from one sample in a study of blood T cell repertoires in COVID-19. Assay: immunoSEQ multiplex PCR; the TCRdb copy retains only in-frame clones and omits some. The repertoire holds roughly 92,000 clones, with roughly 86% as singletons. Sequenced: peripheral blood. The receptor source for this set is a man aged 50 or older with acute or convalescent COVID-19. Both conserved end residues are trimmed from each CDR3. Each record gives: J gene, clone size, CDR3 length, V gene, CDR3 protein. Where a row states a size, it is once, few, many or the class of an expanded clone; other rows omit it.

J gene: TRBJ2-7; clone size: .; CDR3 length: 12; V gene: TRBV4-1; CDR3 protein: ASSQEGSGRMQY
J gene: TRBJ1-2; clone size: .; CDR3 length: 11; V gene: TRBV6-4; CDR3 protein: ASIVIHRRGYT
J gene: TRBJ2-1; clone size: .; CDR3 length: 13; V gene: TRBV5-4; CDR3 protein: ASSLSTSRYNEQF
J gene: TRBJ2-1; clone size: .; CDR3 length: 15; V gene: TRBV27; CDR3 protein: ASSSSLPAGVVDEQF
J gene: TRBJ2-3; clone size: .; CDR3 length: 13; V gene: TRBV5-6; CDR3 protein: ASSYRQGATDTQY
J gene: TRBJ2-7; clone size: .; CDR3 length: 18; V gene: TRBV20-1; CDR3 protein: SASRPTGWDGKGFLQEQY
J gene: TRBJ1-1; clone size: .; CDR3 length: 9; V gene: TRBV6-5; CDR3 protein: ASNRGSEAF
J gene: TRBJ2-1; clone size: .; CDR3 length: 13; V gene: TRBV5-1; CDR3 protein: ASSPPGQGADEQF
J gene: TRBJ1-1; clone size: .; CDR3 length: 11; V gene: TRBV19; CDR3 protein: ASNPGGSTEAF
J gene: TRBJ2-7; clone size: .; CDR3 length: 13; V gene: TRBV6-5; CDR3 protein: ASSYSWRGAYEQY
J gene: TRBJ1-2; clone size: once; CDR3 length: 14; V gene: TRBV3-1/TRBV3-2; CDR3 protein: ASSPPGQPGTGGYT
J gene: TRBJ1-2; clone size: .; CDR3 length: 11; V gene: TRBV19; CDR3 protein: ASRPTGNYGYT
J gene: TRBJ2-3; clone size: .; CDR3 length: 13; V gene: TRBV27; CDR3 protein: ASSFERTSASTQY
J gene: TRBJ2-1; clone size: once; CDR3 length: 14; V gene: TRBV18; CDR3 protein: ASSTVSGPAYNEQF
J gene: TRBJ2-3; clone size: .; CDR3 length: 13; V gene: TRBV18; CDR3 protein: ASSERTTSTDTQY